This T cell receptor beta chain appears in the sequencing data of a study of cytomegalovirus exposure and HLA in healthy donors. Study results and caveats: In vitro assays verified that three CMV-associated chains recognized CMV antigens specifically. Several of the most significant clusters were apparently associated with common viral pathogens in a later analysis.

From germline, CDR1 is SQVTM and CDR2 ANQGSEA. With 5 bases removed from V and 1 base from J, the gap between germline ends came to 11 bases. The CDR3 extends over 14 amino acids. Of note for this clone: Its antigen is unknown.

It was with 60 Vbeta and 13 Jbeta primers that the PCR ran. Method: immunoSEQ multiplex PCR; TCRdb's copy keeps in-frame clones and lacks some. In the table there are approximately 120,000 clones, 77% of which are singletons. The V gene is TRBV29-1, the J gene TRBJ1-4; D unresolved. The sequence was collected from a middle-aged woman in good health and CMV-seropositive. Sequencing was done on a sample of PBMCs. The CDR3 protein is CSVLTARTNEKLFF. Here the CDR3 DNA reads TGCAGCGTTCTAACCGCAAGAACTAATGAAAAACTGTTTTTT.